Presented here are 25 T cell receptor beta chains from one specimen sequenced in a study of cytomegalovirus exposure and HLA in healthy donors. PCR employed 60 Vbeta and 13 Jbeta primers. The data were produced by immunoSEQ multiplex PCR, yet TCRdb's version contains in-frame clones alone and is incomplete. The repertoire consists of roughly 100,000 clones, with 75% to 90% occurring once and the leading ten covering approximately 7.2%. Source material: PBMCs. Source of these receptors: a man aged 25-45 years in good health and CMV-seropositive.

This chain joins TRBV25-1 and TRBJ2-5; maybe TRBD1 (5 bases). The V gene lost 4 bases and the J gene lost 5 bases, with 11 bases spanning the gap. CDR3 size: 13 residues. Germline-derived CDR1 and CDR2 are MGHDK and SYGVNS. The DNA of the CDR3 is TGTGCCAGCAGTGCCCAGGGTGCGGAGACCCAGTACTTC. Protein: CASSAQGAETQYF.

This sequence joins TRBV4-2 and TRBJ2-3; 12 bases match TRBD2. Germline CDR1 LGHNA, CDR2 YNFKEQ. The CDR3 contains 18 residues. J lost 1 base, V lost 0 bases, and 5 bases had no gene match. The CDR3 DNA reads as TGTGCCAGCAGCCAAGATCCCGGACTAGCGGGGCGCACAGATACGCAGTATTTT. Its protein product is CASSQDPGLAGRTDTQYF.

The chain carries TRBV5-8 and TRBJ1-5; D unresolved. Trimming stripped 4 bases from V and 0 bases from J, with 17 bases between. CDR3 length: 17 residues. Germline CDR1 and CDR2: SGHTS and YDEGEE. CDR3 DNA: TGTGCCAGCAGCATTGGCGGGCAGTCAGTTAGCAATCAGCCCCAGCATTTT. Translated, it gives CASSIGGQSVSNQPQHF.

This clone occurred a few times. This chain links TRBV11-2 with TRBJ1-4, with 7 positions matching TRBD1. The CDR3 covers 16 residues. After removal of 5 bases from V and 7 bases from J, the junction contained 13 bases not matched to a gene. The germline V gene has CDR1 SGHAT and CDR2 FQNNGV. The CDR3 DNA reads as TGTGCCAGCAGCCCCGGTGGGGTCCCAGGGGGTGAAAAACTGTTTTTT. It specifies CASSPGGVPGGEKLFF.

V is TRBV5-1 and J is TRBJ2-1; TRBD2 agrees at 9 bases. Looked up from germline, CDR1 is SGHRS and CDR2 is YFSETQ. Trimming at V came to 4 bases and at J to 5 bases, leaving 10 bases not matched to a gene. The CDR3 spans 16 residues. CDR3 coding DNA: TGCGCCAGCAGCCTGGGACTAGCTCGAACGAACAATGAGCAGTTCTTC. This gives the protein CASSLGLARTNNEQFF.

The chain is built from TRBV18 and TRBJ1-6; tentative D call: TRBD1 (5 bases). CDR3 size: 15 residues. Per the germline V gene, CDR1 is KGHSH and CDR2 is LQKENI. Trimming cost V 3 bases and J 7 bases, with 13 bases left between them. The CDR3 DNA is TGTGCCAGCTCACCTGCAGCAGGGCGAAATTCACCCCTCCACTTT. It yields the protein CASSPAAGRNSPLHF.

The gene calls are TRBV28 and TRBJ1-1, with D unclear. Trimming removed 3 bases from V and 1 base from J, with 9 bases in between. The CDR3 extends over 14 amino acids. CDR1 and CDR2 (germline): MDHEN, SYDVKM. The CDR3 protein is CASSFPAGNTEAFF. Written as DNA, the CDR3 is TGTGCCAGCAGTTTTCCCGCGGGGAACACTGAAGCTTTCTTT. Full variable domain (remainder filled in from reference TRBV28 and TRBJ1-1): DVKVTQSSRYLVKRTGEKVFLECVQDMDHENMFWYRQDPGLGLRLIYFSYDVKMKEKGDIPEGYSVSREKKERFSLILESASTNQTSMYLCASSFPAGNTEAFFGQGTRLTVV.

This clone was detected only a few times. The rearrangement links TRBV6-5 to TRBJ1-5; D ambiguous. Looked up from germline, CDR1 is MNHEY and CDR2 is SVGAGI. V was shortened by 0 bases and J by 6 bases, with 12 bases between the two germline ends. The CDR3 consists of 15 residues. The CDR3 DNA reads as TGTGCCAGCAGTTACTCGAGCAGGTCCGGTCAGCCCCAGCATTTT. This codes for CASSYSSRSGQPQHF.

CDR3 in DNA: TGTGCCAGCAGTTACAGGGGTGGAAGAGAGACCCAGTACTTC. Its translation: CASSYRGGRETQYF. The chain couples TRBV6-5 to TRBJ2-5, with a weak D call TRBD1 (5 bases). CDR1 is MNHEY and CDR2 is SVGAGI in the germline V gene. The V end was cut by 2 bases, the J end by 4 bases, with 11 bases between. CDR3 length equals 14 residues.

This chain connects TRBV6-6 to TRBJ1-3, with a weak D call TRBD1 (5 bases). Germline V gives CDR1 MNHNY, CDR2 SVGAGI (reference sequence). Trimming stripped 2 bases from V and 5 bases from J, with 13 bases between. CDR3 length: 15 amino acids. CDR3 coding DNA: TGTGCCAGCAGTTACGAGCGTGGGGCTCGAAACACCATATATTTT. Its translation: CASSYERGARNTIYF.

The chain couples TRBV6-1 to TRBJ1-5; D perhaps matches TRBD1 (5 bases). The CDR3 has 15 amino acids. Trimming cost V 5 bases and J 6 bases, with 17 bases left between them. The germline V gene has CDR1 MNHNS and CDR2 SASEGT. CDR3 loop: CASSFGQMMGQPQHF. CDR3 bases: TGTGCCAGCAGTTTCGGACAAATGATGGGTCAGCCCCAGCATTTT.

This clone was counted once. The gene calls are TRBV6-1 and TRBJ1-1, with D unclear. V was pared by 8 bases and J by 0 bases, with 10 bases between. Looked up from germline, CDR1 is MNHNS and CDR2 is SASEGT. The CDR3 runs 13 residues. CDR3 nucleotide sequence: TGTGCCAGCCAAGAGGGATTGAACACTGAAGCTTTCTTT. It yields the protein CASQEGLNTEAFF.

The gene calls are TRBV5-1 and TRBJ2-5; D is unresolved. The ends were cut back, 0 bases at V and 1 base at J, with 7 bases in the middle. CDR1 is SGHRS and CDR2 is YFSETQ in the germline V gene. The CDR3 spans 14 residues. This chain's CDR3 is CASSLGNSQETQYF. For the CDR3, the DNA is TGCGCCAGCAGCTTGGGCAACTCCCAAGAGACCCAGTACTTC. Using reference TRBV5-1 and TRBJ2-5 for the parts outside the CDR3, the full variable domain is KAGVTQTPRYLIKTRGQQVTLSCSPISGHRSVSWYQQTPGQGLQFLFEYFSETQRNKGNFPGRFSGRQFSNSRSEMNVSTLELGDSALYLCASSLGNSQETQYFGPGTRLLVL.

This clone was detected a few times. The chain joins TRBV11-2 to TRBJ2-3; the D gene is possibly TRBD2 (6 bases). With 2 bases removed from V and 5 bases from J, the gap between germline ends came to 14 bases. The germline V gene encodes CDR1 SGHAT and CDR2 FQNNGV. The CDR3 has 15 residues. CDR3 sequence: CASSLWRGTKDTQYF. Written as DNA, the CDR3 is TGTGCCAGCAGCTTATGGCGGGGCACCAAAGATACGCAGTATTTT.

The chain uses TRBV7-5 and TRBJ1-1; the listed D gene, TRBD1, was not tested against the DNA. TRBV7-5 is a pseudogene. CDR3 length equals 18 residues. Written as DNA, the CDR3 is TGTGTCAGAACCCTCCTCCCCCGACTGGGACAGTTAAACACTGAAGCTTTCTTT. This translates into CVRTLLPRLGQLNTEAFF.

This clone was counted once. A junction end diverges from the germline sequence, so it may reflect a read error. The chain is built from TRBV7-8 and TRBJ2-5; TRBD1 matches 10 bases. The V gene's germline CDR1 is SGHVS and CDR2 FQNEAQ. The CDR3 length is 14 residues. CDR3 region: CASSLTGGLEAQYF. The CDR3 nucleotides read TGTGCCAGCAGCTTGACAGGGGGCCTAGAGGCCCAGTACTTC.

CDR3 amino acids: CASSQKTGGNYGYTF. CDR3 nucleotide sequence: TGTGCCAGCTCCCAAAAGACAGGGGGGAACTATGGCTACACCTTC. The chain recombines TRBV18 with TRBJ1-2; 9 positions match TRBD1. Germline V lookup: CDR1 KGHSH, CDR2 LQKENI. Losses at the gene ends were 6 bases for V and 2 bases for J; bases not matched to a gene: 7. The CDR3 has 15 residues.

The chain couples TRBV6-5 to TRBJ2-3; a possible D gene is TRBD2 (5 bases). V dropped 6 bases and J dropped 7 bases, with 14 bases sitting between them. This CDR3 is built from 13 residues. The V gene's germline CDR1 is MNHEY and CDR2 SVGAGI. The CDR3 reads CASSRTGKNTQYF. DNA of the CDR3: TGTGCCAGCAGCCGTACGGGGAAAAATACGCAGTATTTT.

The chain combines TRBV5-1 with TRBJ1-1, with D unresolved. Trimming removed 0 bases from V and 2 bases from J, with 5 bases in between. Germline V gene data show CDR1 as SGHRS and CDR2 as YFSETQ. This CDR3 region has 13 residues. Here the CDR3 reads CASSLDRNTEAFF. CDR3 coding DNA: TGCGCCAGCAGCTTGGACAGAAACACTGAAGCTTTCTTT.

This clone appeared a few times. The sample contains more than one DNA sequence encoding this CDR3. The rearrangement uses TRBV6-1 and TRBJ1-2, with 9 bases lining up with TRBD1. This CDR3 comprises 15 residues. V gave up 4 bases and J gave up 8 bases; unmatched junction bases: 11. Germline assignment: CDR1 MNHNS and CDR2 SASEGT. CDR3: CASSGLPGQGVGYTF. The DNA for the CDR3 is TGTGCCAGCAGTGGCCTTCCGGGACAGGGTGTAGGCTACACCTTC.

The chain uses TRBV6-6 and TRBJ1-5, with D tentatively TRBD1 (6 bases). The CDR3 runs to 14 residues. V was shortened by 5 bases and J by 3 bases, with 11 bases between the two germline ends. Germline CDR1 reads MNHNY; CDR2 reads SVGAGI (reference sequence). DNA for the CDR3: TGTGCCAGCAGTCCGGCAGGGGCCAATCAGCCCCAGCATTTT. Translation: CASSPAGANQPQHF.

This rearrangement joins TRBV5-4 to TRBJ1-1, with 10 bases aligning to TRBD1. Losses at the gene ends were 0 bases for V and 3 bases for J; bases not matched to a gene: 5. This CDR3 region has 16 residues. Per the germline V gene, CDR1 is SGHNT and CDR2 is YYREEE (reference sequence). The CDR3 loop reads CASSLAPGTGDTEAFF. The CDR3 bases are TGTGCCAGCAGCTTGGCCCCCGGGACAGGGGACACTGAAGCTTTCTTT.

The J gene is TRBJ2-7, the V gene TRBV2; possibly TRBD2 for D (5 bases). There are 14 residues in the CDR3. From germline, CDR1 is SNHLY and CDR2 FYNNEI. The V end lost 6 bases, the J end lost 2 bases, and 14 bases lay between the germline ends. CDR3 sequence: CASRTREGTYEQYF. In DNA form, the CDR3 reads TGTGCCAGCAGAACCCGTGAGGGTACCTACGAGCAGTACTTC.

The chain combines TRBV29-1 with TRBJ2-3, with 8 bases aligning to TRBD1. In germline, CDR1 is SQVTM, CDR2 ANQGSEA. This CDR3 contains 13 residues. J was trimmed by 2 bases and V by 7 bases; bases with no gene match: 5. CDR3 DNA sequence: TGCAGCGGCTTTCAGGGGGCCACAGATACGCAGTATTTT. This encodes CSGFQGATDTQYF.

In this sample, this clone turned up once. The CDR3 DNA sequence: TGTGCCAGCAGCAGACAGGGTGGGGGGACCGGGGAGCTGTTTTTT. Protein sequence: CASSRQGGGTGELFF. The chain couples TRBV28 to TRBJ2-2; a weak D match, TRBD1 (7 bases). Germline V gene sequence: CDR1 MDHEN, CDR2 SYDVKM. The germline V and J ends were trimmed by 6 bases and 5 bases, with 16 bases remaining between them. The CDR3 sequence is 15 residues long.